The sequence of this T cell receptor beta chain was determined in a study of Ad26.COV2.S vaccination and SARS-CoV-2 variants. Looking at the study overall: The COV1001 Ad26.COV2.S trial arm included the donor. Once, or twice with 56 days between doses, Ad26.COV2.S was given intramuscularly.

Assay used: immunoSEQ multiplex PCR; TCRdb lists only in-frame clones, some missing. The sample has roughly 240,000 clones, roughly 90% seen once. Treatment given: roughly 18 received Ad26.COV2.S at low or high dose, single or two shots; 5 received placebo; per-sample allocation not given. Samples analyzed were those drawn on day 63 after the first vaccine or placebo injection. Donation was by an adult aged 18-55 years who was in Boston. Wuhan-strain spike was delivered by a replication-incompetent Ad26 vector. Germline CDR1 MDHEN, CDR2 SYDVKM. The CDR3 runs 14 residues. The V gene end was trimmed by 8 bases and the J gene end by 3 bases; junction bases not matched to a gene: 8.

The chain couples TRBV28 to TRBJ2-7; 9 bases are a match to TRBD1. Material: peripheral blood, obtained in a trial of Ad26.COV2.S vaccine versus placebo. The TCR was taken from a person between 18 and 65 years old who received the Ad26.COV2.S COVID-19 vaccine or a placebo. The CDR3 protein is CASVSGQGFYEQYF. The CDR3 DNA reads as TGTGCCAGCGTATCTGGACAGGGGTTCTACGAGCAGTACTTC.